This TCR beta chain was documented in a study of T-cell memory formation after mild COVID-19 (dated by TCRdb to the early 2020s). Broadly, across the study: TCR sequence clusters from the two donors were found to be largely donor specific. The cohort was made up of two young adult volunteers, one female and one male, who were previously healthy. Longitudinal TCRalpha and TCRbeta repertoire sequencing tracked T-cell clones expanding and contracting after mild COVID-19 in a couple of donors.

Ficoll-Paque density gradient centrifugation was used to isolate PBMCs. V loses 4 bases of germline sequence and J loses 6 bases, and the interval between the two ends is 13 bases. There are 13 amino acids in the CDR3, from cysteine to phenylalanine inclusive. Just CDR3 DNA is preserved here, 39 bases in frame from base 1. This clonotype was detected a few times. Its antigen target is currently unknown. Base-call qualities are not available, and no considerably larger clone is one nucleotide away. What the work shows at the level of the full study, not this receptor alone: From day 15 to 85, contracting clones showed balanced CD4/CD8 phenotypes, whereas a second wave of clones that expanded from day 15 to 37 leaned towards CD4+. Contracting CD4+ clones appeared mostly in the CM and EM memory subsets, whereas CD8+ clones were enriched in EMRA. Only a couple of mild cases were covered by the study, and larger cohorts that include severe cases with pre-infection samples were considered necessary. SARS-CoV-2 specificity of the second-wave clones peaking on day 37 was not confirmed. The detection of some responding clones in pre-infection memory suggests that pre-existing cross-reactive memory T cells joined the SARS-CoV-2 response.

The listed sequencing device is Illumina NovaSeq 6000. Using 5'RACE with constant-segment primers, TCRalpha and TCRbeta cDNA libraries were constructed, with sample barcodes and unique molecular identifiers added in the process. Trizol reagent was used to extract RNA from every sample. Libraries were amplified in two PCR steps, with a second sample barcode and Illumina TruSeq adapters added in the second step. Sequencing of libraries was performed on an Illumina NovaSeq with 2 x 150 bp paired-end reads. The study's processing was this. The reads were demultiplexed and collapsed into UMI-guided consensus sequences using migec v1.2.7. With mixcr v2.1.11, UMI consensuses were aligned to TRA and TRB V and J templates and assembled into clonotypes. Expanded or contracted clonotypes were those called significant by both edgeR and NoisET, with noise models trained on biological replicates. For edgeR calls, the cutoffs were a false discovery rate-adjusted p below 0.01 and a log2 fold-change threshold of 1. As an exploratory analysis of dynamics, max-normalized trajectories of the 1000 most abundant clonotypes were examined with PCA combined with hierarchical clustering. The CD4 or CD8 phenotype of responding clones was assigned using the separately sequenced CD4+ and CD8+ repertoires. TCRdb trimmed the raw reads at Q25, called clones with MiXCR and kept productive beta chains. Every CDR3 protein is listed once, alongside the most common genes and DNA of its rows. These V and J calls are TCRdb output, not the study's own analysis. This sample holds about 430,000 distinct CDR3 sequences; roughly 24% were observed only once. Together, the top ten hold 8.5% to 9% of the sample.

Material: PBMCs or a T cell subset sorted from them (not recorded which). The sequence derives from an adult woman who had mild COVID-19 (a few samples of this study predate the infection). The sample titles of this study are shuffled in the database, so cell type and time point are left out; the donor was told from shared clones. Rearrangement joined TRBV12-3 or TRBV12-4 to TRBJ2-7, with the D gene uncertain. For the CDR3, the sequence is CASSSALPLEQYF. Read as DNA, the sequence is TGTGCCAGCAGTTCGGCCCTCCCTCTCGAGCAGTACTTC.